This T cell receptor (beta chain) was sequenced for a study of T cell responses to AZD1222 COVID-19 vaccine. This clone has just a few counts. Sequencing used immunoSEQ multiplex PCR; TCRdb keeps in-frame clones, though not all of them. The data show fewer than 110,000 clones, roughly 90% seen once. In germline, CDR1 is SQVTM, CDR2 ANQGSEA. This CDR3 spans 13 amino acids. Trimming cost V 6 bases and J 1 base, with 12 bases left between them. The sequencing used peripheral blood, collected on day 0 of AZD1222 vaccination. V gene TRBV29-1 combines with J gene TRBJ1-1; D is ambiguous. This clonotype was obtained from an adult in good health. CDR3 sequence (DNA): TGCAGCGTATCGCCGAACCCGAACACTGAAGCTTTCTTT. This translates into CSVSPNPNTEAFF.